The 15 T cell receptor beta chains in this list originate from one sample, sequenced in a study of graft-versus-host responses after intestinal transplantation. Their antigens are not known. Measured with immunoSEQ multiplex PCR; TCRdb has only the in-frame clones, and not every one. Among about 61,000 clones, 90% to 95% were seen once, and the ten largest hold roughly 0.4%. Source: unstimulated CD4+ T cells sorted from spleen or lymph node cells, taken before transplant. The origin of the receptors is a human donor who was the organ donor for an intestinal transplant.

The CDR3 sequence is CATRRDRGLDAFF. The CDR3, as DNA: TGTGCCACCCGCCGGGACAGGGGGCTAGACGCTTTCTTT. This chain uses TRBV30 with TRBJ1-1, with 12 bases lining up with TRBD1. CDR3 size: 13 residues. J lost 11 bases, V lost 8 bases, and 12 bases had no gene match. Germline values: CDR1 GTSNPN, CDR2 SVGIG (reference sequence).

The rearrangement uses TRBV2 and TRBJ1-6, with D possibly matching TRBD1 (5 bases). V lost 4 bases and J lost 3, with 13 bases in between. There are 16 residues in the CDR3. CDR1 is SNHLY and CDR2 is FYNNEI in the germline V gene. CDR3 in DNA: TGTGCCAGCAGTGGCAGGGTGGTGGACTATAATTCACCCCTCCACTTT. Amino acids: CASSGRVVDYNSPLHF.

This chain uses TRBV7-2 with TRBJ1-1; D remains ambiguous. In germline, CDR1 is SGHTA, CDR2 FQGNSA. The CDR3 consists of 11 residues. Trimming cost V 5 bases and J 7 bases, with 8 bases left between them. CDR3 DNA sequence: TGTGCCAGCAGCATAATGAGTGAAGCTTTCTTT. It is translated as CASSIMSEAFF.

V is TRBV30 and J is TRBJ2-5; 16 nucleotides agree with TRBD2. Germline-derived CDR1 and CDR2 are GTSNPN and SVGIG (reference sequence). The CDR3 consists of 17 residues. Unmatched junction bases numbered 5, after V lost 0 bases and J lost 4 bases. CDR3 nucleotides: TGTGCCTGGAGTGTACTGGGACTAGCGGGGGGGGCAGAGACCCAGTACTTC. Translated: CAWSVLGLAGGAETQYF.

This chain connects TRBV29-1 to TRBJ2-7, with TRBD1 matching 12 bases. Per germline, CDR1 SQVTM and CDR2 ANQGSEA. This CDR3 contains 15 residues. The trim removed 6 bases at V and 5 bases at J, leaving 11 bases unmatched. The CDR3, as DNA: TGCAGCGTCCGTCCCGGGACAGGGGGCTGGGACGAGCAGTACTTC. Translated, it gives CSVRPGTGGWDEQYF.

The rearrangement uses TRBV19 and TRBJ1-5, with 8 bases lining up with TRBD1. Germline assignment: CDR1 LNHDA and CDR2 SQIVND (reference sequence). J lost 4 bases, V lost 4 bases, and 6 bases had no gene match. The CDR3 totals 15 residues. The CDR3 DNA sequence: TGTGCCAGTAGTACCCGCGGACAGGGAAATCAGCCCCAGCATTTT. It codes for CASSTRGQGNQPQHF.

The chain uses TRBV7-3 and TRBJ2-2, with D unresolved. Between the trimmed V and J ends, which lost 5 bases and 1 base, there was a span of 2 bases. This CDR3 contains 12 residues. From germline, CDR1 is SGHTA and CDR2 FQGTGA. The CDR3 DNA reads TGTGCCAGCAGCCTGAACACCGGGGAGCTGTTTTTT. Translation gives CASSLNTGELFF.

The rearrangement links TRBV29-1 to TRBJ1-4, with a tentative D call TRBD1 (5 bases). Trimming removed 7 bases at V and 4 bases at J, with 16 bases between. The CDR3 has 14 residues. The germline V gene encodes CDR1 SQVTM and CDR2 ANQGSEA. This chain's CDR3 is CSAGDGKLNEKLFF. CDR3 nucleotides: TGCAGCGCTGGGGACGGGAAACTTAATGAAAAACTGTTTTTT.

This chain joins TRBV28 and TRBJ2-3; 7 bases are shared with TRBD2. Germline-derived CDR1 and CDR2 are MDHEN and SYDVKM. This CDR3 contains 16 residues. J lost 1 base, V lost 5 bases, and 9 bases had no gene match. The chain's CDR3 is CASSPLAAGGTDTQYF. The DNA of the CDR3 is TGTGCCAGCAGTCCCCTAGCCGCGGGGGGCACAGATACGCAGTATTTT.

This clone was recorded once. The rearrangement uses TRBV7-8 and TRBJ1-4; tentatively, D is TRBD1 (5 bases). From germline, CDR1 is SGHVS and CDR2 FQNEAQ. The CDR3 spans 15 residues. Between the trimmed V and J ends, which lost 6 bases and 5 bases, there was a span of 16 bases. CDR3 in amino acids: CASRAGWGSNEKLFF. CDR3 sequence (DNA): TGTGCCAGCAGAGCTGGCTGGGGGAGCAATGAAAAACTGTTTTTT.

The V gene is TRBV15, the J gene TRBJ2-6, with 7 bases lining up with TRBD1. Germline CDR1 reads LNHNV; CDR2 reads YYDKDF (reference sequence). With V trimmed by 1 base and J by 4 bases, 13 bases remained unmatched. The CDR3 totals 19 residues. CDR3 in amino acids: CATSRVTGSKGAGANVLTF. Written as DNA, the CDR3 is TGTGCCACCAGCAGAGTAACGGGGTCGAAGGGGGCCGGGGCCAACGTCCTGACTTTC.

The V gene is TRBV6-1, the J gene TRBJ1-2; no firm D call. The CDR3 extends over 14 amino acids. Trimming cost V 2 bases and J 1 base, with 8 bases left between them. Germline CDR1 is MNHNS and CDR2 is SASEGT. The CDR3 DNA follows: TGTGCCAGCAGTGAAAGGCAGAATAACTATGGCTACACCTTC. This sequence encodes CASSERQNNYGYTF.

J is TRBJ2-7 and V is TRBV6-1; 11 nucleotides match TRBD2. V gave up 6 bases and J gave up 2 bases; unmatched junction bases: 3. The CDR3 runs to 14 residues. Germline-derived CDR1 and CDR2 are MNHNS and SASEGT. The DNA of the CDR3 is TGTGCCAGCAGACTACTAGCGGGAGCCTACGAGCAGTACTTC. It specifies CASRLLAGAYEQYF.

This clone came up once. The CDR3 bases are TGTGCCATCAGTACGACAGGGAACACTGAAGCTTTCTTT. Translation: CAISTTGNTEAFF. The chain employs TRBV10-3 and TRBJ1-1; weak D call: TRBD1 (6 bases). CDR1 is ENHRY, CDR2 SYGVKD, per germline. Trimming took 5 bases from V and 1 from J, leaving 8 bases between them. This CDR3 region has 13 residues.

This clone was counted once. The chain links TRBV6-1 to TRBJ2-4; the D is unclear. Germline CDR1 reads MNHNS; CDR2 reads SASEGT. The CDR3 loop spans 13 amino acids. V dropped 8 bases and J dropped 1 base, with 9 bases sitting between them. Written as DNA, the CDR3 is TGTGCCAGCTCGTGGGATGCCAAAAACATTCAGTACTTC. Protein product: CASSWDAKNIQYF.